A single sample gave rise to the 5 T cell receptor beta chains below, sequenced in a study of identical twins. TCRdb analysed the 5' RACE reads with MiXCR anew, one entry per CDR3 protein. The data contain 350,000 to 450,000 distinct CDR3 sequences, around a sixth of them singletons. Sequenced sample: naive T cells sorted from blood. The receptors come from a man aged 50 to 59 in good health.

CDR3 coding DNA: TGTGCCAGCGACGCGGGTGCCGGGGAGCTGTTTTTT. Translation: CASDAGAGELFF. The chain carries TRBV12-3 or TRBV12-4 and TRBJ2-2; possibly TRBD2 for D (5 bases). V lost 8 bases, J lost 6 bases, and 10 bases lay in between. The CDR3 consists of 12 residues.

This clonotype has a handful of counts. The chain couples TRBV27 to TRBJ2-7; D might be TRBD1 (6 bases). V was shortened by 1 base and J by 5 bases, with 12 bases between the two germline ends. Per the germline V gene, CDR1 is MNHEY and CDR2 is SMNVEV (reference sequence). This CDR3 has 14 residues. The CDR3 is CASSLYSAGDEQYF. The DNA for the CDR3 is TGTGCCAGCAGTTTATACTCGGCAGGGGACGAGCAGTACTTC.

In its sample, this clonotype was seen many times. This sequence joins TRBV7-3 and TRBJ1-1, with D perhaps matching TRBD1 (6 bases). The CDR3 runs to 14 residues. CDR1 is SGHTA and CDR2 is FQGTGA in the germline V gene. Trimming left V 5 bases short and J 4 bases short, with 14 bases between. CDR3 in amino acids: CASSQGPRSTEAFF. In DNA, the CDR3 is TGTGCCAGCAGCCAGGGGCCGAGATCCACTGAAGCTTTCTTT.

The rearrangement uses TRBV20-1 and TRBJ1-5; no firm D call. CDR1 and CDR2 (germline): DFQATT, SNEGSKA (reference sequence). Trimming removed 1 base from V and 4 bases from J, with 11 bases in between. The CDR3 contains 14 residues. CDR3 amino acids: CSARGTAENQPQHF. The CDR3, as DNA: TGCAGTGCTAGAGGGACGGCTGAAAATCAGCCCCAGCATTTT.

J is TRBJ1-2 and V is TRBV24-1, with D perhaps TRBD1 (6 bases). With 4 bases removed from V and 8 bases from J, the gap between germline ends came to 19 bases. CDR1 and CDR2 from the germline V gene are KGHDR and SFDVKD. This CDR3 spans 15 amino acids. The CDR3 nucleotides are TGTGCCACCAGTGACCCCTCTCAGGGGCTAAGCGGCTACACCTTC. As protein: CATSDPSQGLSGYTF.